These 29 T cell receptor beta chains came from one sample sequenced in a study of blood T cell repertoires in COVID-19. The repertoire was sequenced with immunoSEQ multiplex PCR; TCRdb's copy has only in-frame clones and lacks some. The sample includes roughly 80,000 clones, approximately 90% of them seen just once. Sequenced material: peripheral blood. These TCRs come from a man aged 45-65 years with COVID-19, enrolled during active disease.

The chain is built from TRBV3-1 (or the pseudogene TRBV3-2) and TRBJ2-7; 7 bases line up with TRBD1. Trimming removed 4 bases from V and 0 bases from J; junction bases left unmatched: 3. Germline CDR1 reads LGHDT; CDR2 reads YNNKEL (reference sequence). There are 14 residues in the CDR3. The CDR3 loop is CASSRGQDSYEQYF. In DNA, the CDR3 is TGTGCCAGCAGCCGCGGACAGGACTCCTACGAGCAGTACTTC.

V gene TRBV5-1 combines with J gene TRBJ2-1; D is uncertain. The CDR3 is made up of 14 amino acids. Trimming stripped 1 base from V and 2 bases from J, with 7 bases between. CDR1 SGHRS and CDR2 YFSETQ come from the germline V gene. The CDR3 protein is CASSLLPTYNEQFF. The CDR3 nucleotides read TGCGCCAGCAGCTTGCTACCGACCTACAATGAGCAGTTCTTC.

This chain uses TRBV9 with TRBJ2-1; 8 bases match TRBD2. CDR1 is SGDLS, CDR2 YYNGEE, per germline. The CDR3 totals 15 residues. V was pared by 1 base and J by 0 bases, with 0 bases of the junction left unmatched. CDR3 sequence (DNA): TGTGCCAGCAGCGTAAGCGGGAGCTCCTACAATGAGCAGTTCTTC. Residues: CASSVSGSSYNEQFF.

This rearrangement joins TRBV6-1 to TRBJ1-1; a weak D match, TRBD1 (5 bases). V was pared by 0 bases and J by 1 base, with 9 bases between. This CDR3 is built from 15 residues. CDR1 is MNHNS, CDR2 SASEGT, per germline. The CDR3 nucleotides read TGTGCCAGCAGTGAAGCCAGGGTAGGGAACACTGAAGCTTTCTTT. Amino acids: CASSEARVGNTEAFF.

This chain links TRBV7-2 with TRBJ1-5; no clear D. V was trimmed by 4 bases and J by 3 bases, leaving 10 bases between them. Per germline, CDR1 SGHTA and CDR2 FQGNSA. CDR3 length: 14 residues. The CDR3 is CASSSEAVNQPQHF. Here the CDR3 DNA reads TGTGCCAGCAGCTCGGAGGCAGTCAATCAGCCCCAGCATTTT.

This clone was detected a few times. The V call is TRBV7-9, the J call TRBJ1-5; D uncertain. The CDR3 length is 13 residues. The germline gives CDR1 SEHNR, CDR2 FQNEAQ (reference sequence). Trimming cost V 1 base and J 5 bases, with 6 bases left between them. The CDR3 is CASSLEQHQPQHF. The CDR3 region has the DNA TGTGCCAGCAGCTTAGAACAGCATCAGCCCCAGCATTTT.

This clone was seen only a few times. The V and J genes are TRBV9 and TRBJ2-2; D is possibly TRBD1 or TRBD2 (6 bases each). The ends were cut back, 7 bases at V and 0 bases at J, with 10 bases in the middle. Germline-derived CDR1 and CDR2 are SGDLS and YYNGEE. The CDR3 loop spans 14 amino acids. CDR3 nucleotides: TGTGCCAGCTGCGGGACATCGAACACCGGGGAGCTGTTTTTT. Protein product: CASCGTSNTGELFF.

DNA of the CDR3: TGTGCCAGCAGCCAGGGACAGTCATTTAATGAAAAACTGTTTTTT. It encodes CASSQGQSFNEKLFF. The chain carries TRBV3-1 (or the pseudogene TRBV3-2) and TRBJ1-4; 7 nucleotides line up with TRBD1. Germline assignment: CDR1 LGHDT and CDR2 YNNKEL (reference sequence). J lost 4 bases, V lost 3 bases, and 5 bases had no gene match. The CDR3 extends over 15 amino acids.

The chain carries TRBV6-1 and TRBJ1-2; tentative D call: TRBD1 (5 bases). Trimming shortened V by 2 bases and J by 2 bases, and 9 bases separated the two germline ends. This CDR3 is built from 14 residues. Germline CDR1 is MNHNS and CDR2 is SASEGT. The CDR3 sequence is CASSEYSGNYGYTF. CDR3 bases: TGTGCCAGCAGTGAATATTCAGGGAACTATGGCTACACCTTC.

This chain links TRBV19 with TRBJ1-1; D is uncertain. The V end was cut by 5 bases, the J end by 0 bases, with 10 bases between. The V gene's germline CDR1 is LNHDA and CDR2 SQIVND (reference sequence). The CDR3 contains 14 residues. DNA of the CDR3: TGTGCCAGTAGTCCCAGGTCCTTGAACACTGAAGCTTTCTTT. Protein product: CASSPRSLNTEAFF.

This chain links TRBV30 with TRBJ2-5, with TRBD1 identical over 11 bases. J gave up 4 bases and V 3 bases, and 7 bases lay outside the gene matches. Per the germline V gene, CDR1 is GTSNPN and CDR2 is SVGIG (reference sequence). The length of the CDR3 is 15 residues. The chain's CDR3 is CAWSTGTGGRETQYF. The CDR3 nucleotides are TGTGCCTGGAGCACCGGGACAGGGGGGAGAGAGACCCAGTACTTC.

V is TRBV6-5 and J is TRBJ2-3; 9 bases are a match to TRBD2. The trim removed 10 bases at V and 2 bases at J, leaving 7 bases unmatched. From germline, CDR1 is MNHEY and CDR2 SVGAGI. This CDR3 spans 14 amino acids. The CDR3 DNA is TGTGCCACCGCTAGCGGGGTCATCACAGATACGCAGTATTTT. It translates to CATASGVITDTQYF.

V is TRBV5-4 and J is TRBJ2-2; 8 bases are a match to TRBD2. This CDR3 comprises 15 residues. CDR1 is SGHNT and CDR2 is YYREEE in the germline V gene (reference sequence). Germline trimming cut 0 bases from V and 8 bases from J; bases unmatched to any gene: 6. CDR3 DNA: TGTGCCAGCAGCTTGGACGGGAGGGCCGGTGGGGAGCTGTTTTTT. This codes for CASSLDGRAGGELFF.

In DNA form, the CDR3 reads TGTGCCATCAGTGACTCCAGGGGAGGGATCCCCTACGAGCAGTACTTC. Its translation: CAISDSRGGIPYEQYF. The V gene is TRBV10-3, the J gene TRBJ2-7, with D perhaps matching TRBD2 (7 bases). V gave up 3 bases and J gave up 2 bases, with 17 bases separating them. The CDR3 covers 16 residues. Germline V gene lookup returns CDR1 ENHRY and CDR2 SYGVKD.

The chain employs TRBV3-1 (or the pseudogene TRBV3-2) and TRBJ2-2; D gene ambiguous. Trimming shortened V by 1 base and J by 4 bases, and 10 bases separated the two germline ends. Germline CDR1 is LGHDT and CDR2 is YNNKEL (reference sequence). CDR3 length equals 15 residues. The CDR3 spells CASSQAVTVTGELFF. The CDR3 region has the DNA TGTGCCAGCAGCCAAGCAGTAACCGTCACCGGGGAGCTGTTTTTT.

The chain uses TRBV30 and TRBJ2-7; D may be TRBD1 (5 bases). Trimming stripped 1 base from V and 0 bases from J, with 13 bases between. Germline V gives CDR1 GTSNPN, CDR2 SVGIG (reference sequence). The CDR3 has 15 residues. This chain's CDR3 is CAWSARQLSSYEQYF. The CDR3 region has the DNA TGTGCCTGGAGTGCTCGACAGCTTAGCTCCTACGAGCAGTACTTC.

This chain joins TRBV6-5 and TRBJ2-2, with a tentative D call TRBD2 (6 bases). V was trimmed by 8 bases and J by 5 bases, leaving 12 bases between them. This CDR3 has 13 amino acids. Germline CDR1 is MNHEY and CDR2 is SVGAGI. DNA for the CDR3: TGTGCCAGCGGCTCACTAGCAACCGGGGAGCTGTTTTTT. Its protein is CASGSLATGELFF.

V gene TRBV6-5 combines with J gene TRBJ2-1, with 11 bases matching TRBD2. CDR1 and CDR2 from the germline V gene are MNHEY and SVGAGI. With 7 bases clipped from V and 10 bases from J, the junction kept 6 bases outside the gene matches. The CDR3 is made up of 13 amino acids. The DNA of the CDR3 is TGTGCCAGCATAGCGGGAGGGCCAGGGGAGCAGTTCTTC. Protein product: CASIAGGPGEQFF.

The DNA for the CDR3 is TGCGCCAGCAGCCCCGGGACAGCTCAAGAGACCCAGTACTTC. Encoded protein: CASSPGTAQETQYF. V is TRBV5-1 and J is TRBJ2-5; 7 nucleotides line up with TRBD1. V lost 4 bases to trimming and J lost 2 bases; unmatched junction nucleotides: 5. The CDR3 runs to 14 residues. CDR1 SGHRS and CDR2 YFSETQ come from the germline V gene.

V usage is TRBV14 and J usage is TRBJ1-1, with 7 bases identical to TRBD1. The CDR3 has 17 residues. Germline V CDR1 and CDR2: SGHDN, FVKESK. V lost 2 bases to trimming and J lost 0 bases; unmatched junction nucleotides: 9. CDR3 coding DNA: TGTGCCAGCAGCCAAAGACGGACAGGAACCATGAACACTGAAGCTTTCTTT. It codes for CASSQRRTGTMNTEAFF.

The CDR3: CASSRGGAGSYEQYF. DNA for the CDR3: TGTGCCAGCAGCCGGGGGGGGGCTGGTTCCTACGAGCAGTACTTC. The rearrangement uses TRBV9 and TRBJ2-7, with 8 bases aligning to TRBD2. The CDR3 is 15 amino acids. CDR1 is SGDLS, CDR2 YYNGEE, per germline. Germline trimming cut 4 bases from V and 1 base from J; bases unmatched to any gene: 7.

This rearrangement joins TRBV3-1 (or the pseudogene TRBV3-2) to TRBJ2-5, with TRBD1 matching 11 bases. J gave up 4 bases and V 6 bases, and 7 bases lay outside the gene matches. Per germline, CDR1 LGHDT and CDR2 YNNKEL (reference sequence). This CDR3 has 15 amino acids. The CDR3 here is CASREDRGPSETQYF. The CDR3 DNA reads as TGTGCCAGCAGAGAGGACAGGGGGCCTTCAGAGACCCAGTACTTC.

CDR3 sequence reads: CAIRAGTSGRAASYNEQFF. CDR3 sequence (DNA): TGTGCCATCAGAGCCGGGACTAGCGGGAGGGCCGCTTCCTACAATGAGCAGTTCTTC. The J gene is TRBJ2-1, the V gene TRBV10-3, with 16 bases lining up with TRBD2. The germline V gene has CDR1 ENHRY and CDR2 SYGVKD. J lost 1 base, V lost 6 bases, and 9 bases had no gene match. The CDR3 loop spans 19 amino acids.

The chain employs TRBV5-8 and TRBJ2-3; no definite D call. CDR1 is SGHTS, CDR2 YDEGEE, per germline. V lost 0 bases and J lost 2, with 7 bases in between. The CDR3 spans 14 residues. CDR3 region: CASSLGGYTDTQYF. As DNA, the CDR3 is TGTGCCAGCAGCTTGGGCGGATACACAGATACGCAGTATTTT.

This clone came up a few times. The rearrangement uses TRBV4-1 and TRBJ1-2; D gene ambiguous. The V end was cut by 0 bases, the J end by 0 bases, with 11 bases between. The CDR3 is 16 residues long. The germline V gene has CDR1 MGHRA and CDR2 YSYEKL. The CDR3 loop reads CASSQDKVSANYGYTF. Here the CDR3 DNA reads TGCGCCAGCAGCCAAGATAAGGTCAGCGCTAACTATGGCTACACCTTC.

As DNA, the CDR3 is TGTGCCAGCAGCTTGCTCTCGGTTGTATTCACAGATACGCAGTATTTT. Amino acid sequence: CASSLLSVVFTDTQYF. The gene calls are TRBV5-6 and TRBJ2-3, with no clear D. The germline V and J ends were trimmed by 1 base and 2 bases, with 14 bases remaining between them. This CDR3 comprises 16 residues. Germline V gene sequence: CDR1 SGHDT, CDR2 YYEEEE.

The chain uses TRBV6-5 and TRBJ1-1; 9 bases match TRBD1. This CDR3 is built from 13 residues. Per germline, CDR1 MNHEY and CDR2 SVGAGI. V shed 6 bases, J shed 4 bases, and the junction held 3 bases outside the gene matches. The CDR3 DNA reads TGTGCCAGCAGAAACAGGGGGCTCACTGAAGCTTTCTTT. Residues: CASRNRGLTEAFF.

The chain combines TRBV7-9 with TRBJ2-1; TRBD1 is a possible D gene (6 bases). Between the trimmed V and J ends, which lost 5 bases and 7 bases, there was a span of 15 bases. The CDR3 is 14 amino acids. Germline CDR1 reads SEHNR; CDR2 reads FQNEAQ (reference sequence). The CDR3 is CASSPRTDRNEQFF. In DNA form, the CDR3 reads TGTGCCAGCAGCCCTCGGACGGACAGAAATGAGCAGTTCTTC.

Only one count was recorded for this clone. The chain has TRBV7-3 and TRBJ2-1; D perhaps matches TRBD1 (7 bases). The CDR3 is 16 amino acids. Germline V CDR1 and CDR2: SGHTA, FQGTGA. V dropped 5 bases and J dropped 7 bases, with 21 bases sitting between them. The CDR3 loop is CASSHGGGRGGNEQFF. The DNA of the CDR3 is TGTGCCAGCAGCCATGGAGGGGGCCGCGGAGGAAATGAGCAGTTCTTC.